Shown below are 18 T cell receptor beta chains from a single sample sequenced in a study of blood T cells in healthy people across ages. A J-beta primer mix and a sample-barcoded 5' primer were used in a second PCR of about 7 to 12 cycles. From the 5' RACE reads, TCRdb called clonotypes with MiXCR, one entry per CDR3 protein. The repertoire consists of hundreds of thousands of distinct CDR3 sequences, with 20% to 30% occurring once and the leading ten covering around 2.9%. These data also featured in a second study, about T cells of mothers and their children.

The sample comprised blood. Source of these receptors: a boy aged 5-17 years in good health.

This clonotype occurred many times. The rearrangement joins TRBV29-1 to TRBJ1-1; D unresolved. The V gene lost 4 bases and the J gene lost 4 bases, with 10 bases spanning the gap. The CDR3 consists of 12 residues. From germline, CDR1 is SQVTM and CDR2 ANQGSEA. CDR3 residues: CSVGGLSTEAFF. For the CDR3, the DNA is TGCAGCGTTGGGGGATTATCCACTGAAGCTTTCTTT.

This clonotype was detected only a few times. CDR3 DNA sequence: TGTGCCTGGAGTCCTCCGCTGACAGCCTACGAGCAGTACTTC. Translating it yields CAWSPPLTAYEQYF. This chain uses TRBV30 with TRBJ2-7; D perhaps matches TRBD1 (5 bases). This CDR3 is 14 amino acids long. Between the trimmed V and J ends, which lost 2 bases and 2 bases, there was a span of 13 bases. The germline V gene encodes CDR1 GTSNPN and CDR2 SVGIG (reference sequence).

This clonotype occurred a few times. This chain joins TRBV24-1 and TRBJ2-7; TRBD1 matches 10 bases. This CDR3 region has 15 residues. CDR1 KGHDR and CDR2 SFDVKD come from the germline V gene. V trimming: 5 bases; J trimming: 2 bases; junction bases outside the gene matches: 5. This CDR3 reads CATSAPGQGTYEQYF. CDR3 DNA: TGTGCCACCAGTGCTCCGGGACAGGGGACCTACGAGCAGTACTTC.

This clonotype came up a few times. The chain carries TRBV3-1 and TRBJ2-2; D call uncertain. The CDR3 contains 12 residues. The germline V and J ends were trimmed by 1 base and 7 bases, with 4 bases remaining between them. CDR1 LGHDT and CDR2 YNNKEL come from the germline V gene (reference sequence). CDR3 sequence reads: CASSQAGGELFF. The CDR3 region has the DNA TGTGCCAGCAGCCAAGCCGGCGGGGAGCTGTTTTTT. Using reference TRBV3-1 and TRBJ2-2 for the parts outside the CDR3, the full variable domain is DTAVSQTPKYLVTQMGNDKSIKCEQNLGHDTMYWYKQDSKKFLKIMFSYNNKELIINETVPNRFSPKSPDKAHLNLHINSLELGDSAVYFCASSQAGGELFFGEGSRLTVL.

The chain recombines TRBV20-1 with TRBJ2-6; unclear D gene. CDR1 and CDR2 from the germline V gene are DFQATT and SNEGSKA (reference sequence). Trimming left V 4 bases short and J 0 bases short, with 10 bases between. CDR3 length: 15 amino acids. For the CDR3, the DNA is TGCAGTGCTACAGACTGGGGCTCTGGGGCCAACGTCCTGACTTTC. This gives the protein CSATDWGSGANVLTF.

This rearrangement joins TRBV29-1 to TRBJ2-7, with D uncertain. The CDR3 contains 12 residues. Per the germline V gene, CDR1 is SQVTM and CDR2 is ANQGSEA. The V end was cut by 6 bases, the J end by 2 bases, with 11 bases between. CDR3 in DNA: TGCAGCGTCCAGGTCCTAACCTACGAGCAGTACTTC. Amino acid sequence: CSVQVLTYEQYF.

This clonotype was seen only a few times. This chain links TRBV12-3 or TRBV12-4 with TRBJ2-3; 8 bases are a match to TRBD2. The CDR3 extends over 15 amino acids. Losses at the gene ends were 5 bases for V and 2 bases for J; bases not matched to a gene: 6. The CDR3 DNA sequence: TGTGCCAGCAGTCCGCGGGGGGACCACACAGATACGCAGTATTTT. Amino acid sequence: CASSPRGDHTDTQYF.

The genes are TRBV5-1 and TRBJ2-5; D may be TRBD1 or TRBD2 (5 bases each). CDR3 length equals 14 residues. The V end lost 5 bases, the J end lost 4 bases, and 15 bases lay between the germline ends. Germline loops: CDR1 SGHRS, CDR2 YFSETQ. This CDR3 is CASRPAGTRETQYF. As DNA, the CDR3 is TGCGCCAGCAGGCCCGCAGGGACGCGAGAGACCCAGTACTTC. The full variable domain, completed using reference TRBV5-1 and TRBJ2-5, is KAGVTQTPRYLIKTRGQQVTLSCSPISGHRSVSWYQQTPGQGLQFLFEYFSETQRNKGNFPGRFSGRQFSNSRSEMNVSTLELGDSALYLCASRPAGTRETQYFGPGTRLLVL.

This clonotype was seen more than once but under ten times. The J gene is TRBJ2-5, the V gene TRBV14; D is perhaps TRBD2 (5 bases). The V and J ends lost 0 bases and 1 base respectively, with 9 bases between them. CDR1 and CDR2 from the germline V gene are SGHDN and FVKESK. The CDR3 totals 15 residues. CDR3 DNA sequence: TGTGCCAGCAGCCAAGATGGGAGACTCCAAGAGACCCAGTACTTC. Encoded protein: CASSQDGRLQETQYF.

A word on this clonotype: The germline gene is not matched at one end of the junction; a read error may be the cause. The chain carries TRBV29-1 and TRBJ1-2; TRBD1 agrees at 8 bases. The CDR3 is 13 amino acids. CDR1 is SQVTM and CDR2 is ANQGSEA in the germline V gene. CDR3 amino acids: CSVLRQGIGGCTF. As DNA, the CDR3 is TGCAGCGTTTTGCGACAGGGGATCGGTGGCTGCACCTTC.

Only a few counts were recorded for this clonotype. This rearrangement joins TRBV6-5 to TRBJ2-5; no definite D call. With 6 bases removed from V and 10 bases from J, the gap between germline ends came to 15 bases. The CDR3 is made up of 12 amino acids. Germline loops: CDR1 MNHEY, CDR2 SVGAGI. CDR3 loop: CASRVDGLDQYF. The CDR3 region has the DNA TGTGCCAGCAGGGTCGACGGATTAGACCAGTACTTC.

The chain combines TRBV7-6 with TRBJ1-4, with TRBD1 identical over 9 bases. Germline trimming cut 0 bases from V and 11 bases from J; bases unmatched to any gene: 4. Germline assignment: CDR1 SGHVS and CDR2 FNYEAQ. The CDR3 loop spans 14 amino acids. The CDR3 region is CASSLAGQGGKLFF. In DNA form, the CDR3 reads TGTGCCAGCAGCTTAGCGGGACAGGGAGGGAAACTGTTTTTT.

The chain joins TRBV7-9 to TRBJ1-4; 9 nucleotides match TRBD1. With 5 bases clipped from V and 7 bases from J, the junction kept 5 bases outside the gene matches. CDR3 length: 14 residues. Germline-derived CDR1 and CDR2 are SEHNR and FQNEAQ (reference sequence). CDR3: CASSPTGGVEKLFF. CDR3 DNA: TGTGCCAGCAGCCCCACAGGGGGCGTTGAAAAACTGTTTTTT.

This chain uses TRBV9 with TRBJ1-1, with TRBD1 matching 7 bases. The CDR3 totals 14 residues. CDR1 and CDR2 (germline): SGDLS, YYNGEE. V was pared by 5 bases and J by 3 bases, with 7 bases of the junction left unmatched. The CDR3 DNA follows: TGTGCCAGCAGTCGACAGGGCGGTGACACTGAAGCTTTCTTT. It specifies CASSRQGGDTEAFF.

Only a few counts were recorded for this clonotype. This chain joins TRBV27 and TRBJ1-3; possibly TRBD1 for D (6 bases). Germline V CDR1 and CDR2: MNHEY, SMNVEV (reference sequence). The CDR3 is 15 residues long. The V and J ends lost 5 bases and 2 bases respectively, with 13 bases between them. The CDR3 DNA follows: TGTGCCAGCAGTCCTCGACAGGCCCCTGGAAACACCATATATTTT. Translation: CASSPRQAPGNTIYF.

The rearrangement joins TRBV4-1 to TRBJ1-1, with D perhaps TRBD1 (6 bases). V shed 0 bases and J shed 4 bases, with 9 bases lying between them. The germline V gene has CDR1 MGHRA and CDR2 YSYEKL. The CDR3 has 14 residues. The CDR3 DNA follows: TGCGCCAGCAGCCAAGATAGGGGGGTCACTGAAGCTTTCTTT. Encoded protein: CASSQDRGVTEAFF.

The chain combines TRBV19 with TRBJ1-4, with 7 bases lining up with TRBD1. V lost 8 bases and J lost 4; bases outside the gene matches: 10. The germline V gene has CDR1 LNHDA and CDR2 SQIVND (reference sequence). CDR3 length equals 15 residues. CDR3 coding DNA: TGTGCCAGTCTGGACCCGTGGGACAGTAATGAAAAACTGTTTTTT. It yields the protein CASLDPWDSNEKLFF. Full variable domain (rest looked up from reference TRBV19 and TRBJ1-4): DGGITQSPKYLFRKEGQNVTLSCEQNLNHDAMYWYRQDPGQGLRLIYYSQIVNDFQKGDIAEGYSVSREKKESFPLTVTSAQKNPTAFYLCASLDPWDSNEKLFFGSGTQLSVL.

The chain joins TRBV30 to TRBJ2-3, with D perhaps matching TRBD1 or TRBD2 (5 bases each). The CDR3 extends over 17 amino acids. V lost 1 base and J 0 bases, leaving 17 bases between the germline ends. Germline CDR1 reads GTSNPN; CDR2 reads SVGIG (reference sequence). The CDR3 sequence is CAWSAPRGAPSTDTQYF. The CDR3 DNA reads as TGTGCCTGGAGTGCCCCCCGGGGCGCCCCTAGCACAGATACGCAGTATTTT.